A selection of T cell receptor beta chains follows, all from one sample in a study of T-cell memory formation after mild COVID-19. From the 5' RACE reads, TCRdb called clonotypes with MiXCR, one entry per CDR3 protein. The sample holds hundreds of thousands of distinct CDR3 sequences, approximately 21% seen once. Source material: PBMCs or a T cell subset sorted from them (not recorded which). The receptors were sampled from an adult woman who had mild COVID-19 (a few samples of this study predate the infection). Cell type and time point are not known. CDR3s include the opening cysteine and the closing phenylalanine or tryptophan. D genes are given only for firm matches. Rows may omit the clone size; those that give it use once, few, many or a size class.

d_call	clone_size	v_call	j_call	cdr3_aa	cdr3_nt
.	.	TRBV7-2	TRBJ2-1	CASSPGGWVAESYEQFF	TGTGCCAGCAGCCCAGGGGGTTGGGTAGCGGAATCGTATGAGCAGTTCTTC
.	many	TRBV7-9	TRBJ2-1	CASSLGHNEQFF	TGTGCCAGCAGTTTAGGGCATAATGAGCAGTTCTTC
.	.	TRBV6-5	TRBJ2-2	CASSSRPRGTGELFF	TGTGCCAGCAGTTCAAGGCCCAGGGGAACCGGGGAGCTGTTTTTT
TRBD1	.	TRBV7-3	TRBJ2-2	CASSLGQENTGELFF	TGTGCCAGCAGCCTGGGACAGGAGAACACCGGGGAGCTGTTTTTT
.	few	TRBV6-5	TRBJ2-2	CASSYATPGSGELFF	TGTGCCAGCAGTTACGCGACCCCAGGGTCCGGGGAGCTGTTTTTT
.	.	TRBV18	TRBJ2-5	CASSPPNSQETQYF	TGTGCCAGCTCACCCCCCAACTCACAAGAGACCCAGTACTTC
TRBD2	.	TRBV3-1	TRBJ2-7	CASSHGTSGGGEQYF	TGTGCCAGCAGCCATGGGACTAGCGGGGGCGGGGAGCAGTACTTC
.	many	TRBV24-1	TRBJ2-7	CATSDWQGREQYF	TGTGCCACCAGTGATTGGCAGGGTAGAGAGCAGTACTTC
.	.	TRBV20-1	TRBJ1-3	CSARGGRNSGNTIYF	TGCAGTGCTAGAGGGGGCAGGAACTCTGGAAACACCATATATTTT
.	.	TRBV29-1	TRBJ2-5	CSGRETFQETQYF	TGCAGCGGGAGGGAGACCTTTCAAGAGACCCAGTACTTC
.	many	TRBV12-3/TRBV12-4	TRBJ1-2	CASSITGNYGYTF	TGTGCCAGCAGCATTACAGGGAACTATGGCTACACCTTC
TRBD2	few	TRBV6-2/TRBV6-3	TRBJ2-1	CASSSGTSGTEQFF	TGTGCCAGCAGCTCCGGGACTAGCGGTACTGAGCAGTTCTTC
.	few	TRBV20-1	TRBJ2-7	CSVVRESSYEQYF	TGCAGTGTAGTGAGGGAGTCCTCCTACGAGCAGTACTTC
TRBD1	.	TRBV12-3/TRBV12-4	TRBJ1-1	CASRPYSYGGQGNTEAFF	TGTGCCAGCAGACCCTACTCTTATGGGGGACAGGGGAACACTGAAGCTTTCTTT
TRBD2	.	TRBV24-1	TRBJ2-1	CATSVAGVHEQFF	TGTGCCACCAGTGTTGCGGGAGTTCATGAGCAGTTCTTC
.	few	TRBV6-2/TRBV6-3	TRBJ1-1	CASSFQQGGTEAFF	TGTGCCAGCAGTTTCCAGCAGGGCGGCACTGAAGCTTTCTTT
.	.	TRBV29-1	TRBJ2-7	CSVEHSVGEQYF	TGCAGCGTGGAACATAGTGTGGGCGAGCAGTACTTC
TRBD1	few	TRBV15	TRBJ2-1	CATSRSPTGMDNEQFF	TGTGCCACCAGCAGAAGTCCGACAGGGATGGACAATGAGCAGTTCTTC
TRBD2	many	TRBV18	TRBJ2-1	CASSPPGGSEQFF	TGTGCCAGCTCACCACCGGGAGGGAGTGAGCAGTTCTTC
.	.	TRBV7-6	TRBJ2-5	CASSKTTGRETQYF	TGTGCCAGCAGCAAAACGACGGGGCGAGAGACCCAGTACTTC
TRBD2	.	TRBV27	TRBJ2-7	CAAEKREGPYEQYF	TGTGCCGCGGAAAAGCGGGAAGGCCCATACGAGCAGTACTTC
TRBD2	.	TRBV7-9	TRBJ2-1	CASSLDAGGYNEQFF	TGTGCCAGCAGCTTAGATGCGGGAGGATACAATGAGCAGTTCTTC
.	.	TRBV6-6	TRBJ1-6	CASSPEGTHSPLHF	TGTGCCAGCAGCCCCGAGGGGACCCATTCACCCCTCCACTTT
TRBD1	.	TRBV28	TRBJ1-2	CASRSGTGGNYGYTF	TGTGCCAGCAGGTCCGGGACAGGAGGGAACTATGGCTACACCTTC
TRBD1	few	TRBV6-2/TRBV6-3	TRBJ1-1	CASSWTGQRTEAFF	TGTGCCAGCAGTTGGACAGGGCAGCGCACTGAAGCTTTCTTT
TRBD2	few	TRBV27	TRBJ2-1	CASSLGTSPYNEQFF	TGTGCCAGCAGTTTAGGGACTAGCCCCTACAATGAGCAGTTCTTC
.	few	TRBV7-8	TRBJ2-3	CATLEARGTDTQYF	TGTGCCACCCTCGAGGCCCGGGGCACAGATACGCAGTATTTT
TRBD2	many	TRBV29-1	TRBJ2-7	CSVWIAGATYEQYF	TGCAGCGTTTGGATAGCGGGAGCCACCTACGAGCAGTACTTC
TRBD2	.	TRBV5-8	TRBJ2-3	CASRRGLAGGPGDTQYF	TGTGCCAGCAGGCGTGGACTAGCGGGAGGGCCGGGTGATACGCAGTATTTT
.	few	TRBV20-1	TRBJ2-7	CSARDPSRGEQYF	TGCAGTGCTAGAGACCCCAGTAGGGGCGAGCAGTACTTC
TRBD2	few	TRBV6-5	TRBJ2-2	CASRLAGGPNGELFF	TGTGCAAGCCGACTAGCGGGAGGGCCTAACGGGGAGCTGTTTTTT
TRBD2	.	TRBV30	TRBJ2-5	CAWSVIAGGGETQYF	TGTGCCTGGAGTGTAATAGCGGGAGGAGGGGAGACCCAGTACTTC
.	few	TRBV14	TRBJ2-1	CASSRIRGYNEQFF	TGTGCCAGCAGCCGAATAAGGGGATACAATGAGCAGTTCTTC
.	.	TRBV7-9	TRBJ1-1	CASSSRTDEAFF	TGTGCCAGCAGCTCAAGGACAGATGAAGCTTTCTTT
.	.	TRBV6-6	TRBJ2-1	CASRKQPYPYNEQFF	TGTGCCAGCAGGAAACAGCCTTACCCATACAATGAGCAGTTCTTC
TRBD1	many	TRBV9	TRBJ2-5	CASSTSSQGQETQYF	TGTGCCAGCAGCACCAGCTCACAGGGGCAGGAGACCCAGTACTTC
.	few	TRBV6-2/TRBV6-3	TRBJ2-7	CASQVVLSSYEQYF	TGTGCCAGCCAAGTAGTGCTGAGCTCCTACGAGCAGTACTTC
TRBD2	.	TRBV4-2	TRBJ2-1	CASSQRTSGYNEQFF	TGTGCCAGCAGCCAACGGACTAGCGGCTACAATGAGCAGTTCTTC
.	.	TRBV5-1	TRBJ2-3	CASSTSPSLDTQYF	TGCGCCAGCAGCACCTCCCCATCCCTAGATACGCAGTATTTT
.	.	TRBV7-2	TRBJ1-6	CASSLGGGSPLHF	TGTGCCAGCAGCCTAGGGGGGGGCTCACCCCTCCACTTT
TRBD1	.	TRBV7-9	TRBJ2-7	CASSSDRGLHEQYF	TGTGCCAGCAGCTCGGACAGGGGGCTCCACGAGCAGTACTTC
.	.	TRBV5-6	TRBJ1-1	CASSSLPRANTEAFF	TGTGCCAGCAGCTCCCTCCCGCGCGCGAACACTGAAGCTTTCTTT
TRBD2	few	TRBV14	TRBJ2-5	CASSQDASGIETQYF	TGTGCCAGCAGCCAAGACGCTAGCGGGATTGAGACCCAGTACTTC
.	few	TRBV15	TRBJ1-2	CATSRALGTATNYGYTF	TGTGCCACCAGCAGAGCCTTGGGGACCGCAACTAACTATGGCTACACCTTC
.	many	TRBV7-2	TRBJ1-1	CASSSNPLVTEAFF	TGTGCCAGCAGCTCTAACCCCCTCGTCACTGAAGCTTTCTTT
.	many	TRBV7-9	TRBJ2-7	CASSLGFAYEQYF	TGTGCCAGCAGCTTAGGATTTGCCTACGAGCAGTACTTC
TRBD2	.	TRBV6-2/TRBV6-3	TRBJ2-1	CASSIPGTNYNEQFF	TGTGCCAGCAGTATTCCCGGGACTAACTACAATGAGCAGTTCTTC
TRBD2	.	TRBV7-2	TRBJ2-5	CASSLNLAGAGKKETQYF	TGTGCCAGCAGCTTAAATCTAGCGGGAGCGGGGAAAAAAGAGACCCAGTACTTC
TRBD1	.	TRBV5-1	TRBJ1-3	CASSFGTDYGNTIYF	TGCGCCAGCAGCTTCGGGACAGATTATGGAAACACCATATATTTT
TRBD1	once	TRBV12-3/TRBV12-4	TRBJ2-1	CASSKGQGAHEQFF	TGTGCCAGCTCGAAAGGACAGGGGGCACATGAGCAGTTCTTC
TRBD2	.	TRBV7-2	TRBJ2-1	CASTPYGTSSSYNEQFF	TGTGCCAGCACCCCCTACGGGACTAGCAGCTCCTACAATGAGCAGTTCTTC
.	few	TRBV23-1	TRBJ1-5	CASSTTDQPQHF	TGCGCCAGCAGCACGACGGATCAGCCCCAGCATTTT
.	many	TRBV5-1	TRBJ1-2	CASSLATDYGYTF	TGTGCCAGCAGCTTAGCCACAGACTATGGCTACACCTTC
TRBD2	.	TRBV12-3/TRBV12-4	TRBJ2-3	CASSSSGTSGLTDTQYF	TGTGCCAGCAGTTCCTCCGGGACTAGCGGACTTACAGATACGCAGTATTTT
.	.	TRBV9	TRBJ2-1	CASSVYPSGLEQFF	TGTGCCAGCAGCGTATACCCCTCCGGGTTGGAGCAGTTCTTC
.	.	TRBV19	TRBJ2-1	CASSIDLDYYNEQFF	TGTGCCAGTAGTATAGATCTGGACTATTACAATGAGCAGTTCTTC
.	few	TRBV7-2	TRBJ2-7	CASSRDTRDYEQYF	TGTGCCAGCAGCCGGGACACCCGAGACTACGAGCAGTACTTC